The sample holds a few counts of the clone carrying this T cell receptor (beta chain). What it binds is not known. The data derive from a study of T-cell reconstitution after alpha-beta-depleted transplantation in children. Overall study results and limits: Two months or so post-transplant, alpha-beta T cells reportedly derived from several hundred expanded graft clones.

Library preparation (for TCRbeta) was performed with unique molecular identifiers. TCRdb ran MiXCR on the PCR reads and lists one entry per CDR3 protein. The sample contains around 100,000 distinct CDR3 sequences, about 9.3% of which appear only once. The sequences come from PBMCs, collected before TCRalphabeta/CD19-depleted stem cell transplant. The TCR was taken from a boy aged 2 to 9 with acute lymphoblastic leukemia, due to receive a stem cell transplant.

In DNA form, the CDR3 reads TGTGCCAGCGGTGGGGGCACTGAAGCTTTCTTT. It codes for CASGGGTEAFF. This chain uses TRBV10-3 with TRBJ1-1; possible D gene TRBD1, 5 bases. This CDR3 is 11 amino acids long. Trimming shortened V by 10 bases and J by 4 bases, and 10 bases separated the two germline ends. CDR1 and CDR2 (germline): ENHRY, SYGVKD.